A single T cell receptor beta chain is shown here with its context. The entry originates in a study of OX40 agonist ivuxolimab in advanced cancers. Overall study: There were three patients with partial responses, one having hepatocellular carcinoma and two cutaneous melanoma.

Autoimmune disease history or systemic immunosuppression meant exclusion. TCRdb's copy holds only in-frame clones and misses some; the assay was immunoSEQ multiplex PCR. Of 15,000 to 25,000 clones in the sample, roughly 68% were seen once. The germline V gene encodes CDR1 MGHRA and CDR2 YSYEKL. This CDR3 spans 14 amino acids. V lost 3 bases and J lost 4; bases outside the gene matches: 1. The clonotype originates from an adult with an advanced solid tumor such as melanoma, head and neck, liver or kidney cancer. The rearrangement joins TRBV4-1 to TRBJ1-5, with TRBD1 matching 9 bases. This material consisted of CD4+ or CD8+ T cells sorted from blood, taken in a trial of the OX40 agonist ivuxolimab. The chain's CDR3 is CASSHGQGNQPQHF. The DNA for the CDR3 is TGCGCCAGCAGCCACGGACAGGGGAATCAGCCCCAGCATTTT.